The clone carrying this T cell receptor (beta chain) was found many times. Its antigen remains unidentified. The data were obtained in a study of prognosis after radiotherapy for stage I lung cancer. Study observations and caveats: Diminished Shannon entropy following stereotactic body radiation therapy characterized patients who developed distant metastases.

The CDR3 sequence is 15 residues long. The germline V gene has CDR1 MNHEY and CDR2 SMNVEV (reference sequence). J lost 6 bases, V lost 5 bases, and 6 bases had no gene match. Multiplex PCR, run in two rounds, amplified TCR beta CDR3 from genomic DNA. It was primers specific to each TRBV and TRBJ gene that first-round PCR used. TCRdb itself ran the multiplex PCR reads through MiXCR, one entry per CDR3 protein. Of under 30,000 distinct CDR3 sequences in the sample, more than 25% are singletons; the top ten hold around an eighth. V and J are TRBV27 and TRBJ2-2; 10 bases fit TRBD2. This specimen consisted of PBMCs, obtained before or after stereotactic body radiation therapy (not recorded which). This clonotype was obtained from a donor aged 50 or older with non-small cell lung cancer. As DNA, the CDR3 is TGTGCCAGCAGTCCCCTAGCGGGAGTTTCCGGGGAGCTGTTTTTT. Protein product: CASSPLAGVSGELFF.